The 14 T cell receptor beta chains given below trace back to one sample, sequenced in a study of blood T cell repertoires in COVID-19. The method was immunoSEQ multiplex PCR; TCRdb's version includes in-frame clones alone and lacks a portion of them. The sample lists about 480,000 clones; 85% to 90% were seen once. Sequencing was carried out using peripheral blood. The receptors were sampled from a woman aged 45-65 years with COVID-19, enrolled during active disease.

Note on this clone: The identical CDR3 is also encoded by other nucleotide sequences in the sample. This chain joins TRBV5-1 and TRBJ1-5; D remains ambiguous. Trimming stripped 0 bases from V and 2 bases from J, with 6 bases between. The CDR3 consists of 14 residues. From germline, CDR1 is SGHRS and CDR2 YFSETQ. The CDR3 DNA reads as TGCGCCAGCAGCTTGGAGGGAGGCAATCAGCCCCAGCATTTT. Amino acids: CASSLEGGNQPQHF.

The chain is built from TRBV2 and TRBJ1-1, with TRBD1 identical over 7 bases. Germline CDR1 is SNHLY and CDR2 is FYNNEI. The ends lost 5 bases at V and 5 bases at J; junction bases unmatched: 5. This CDR3 has 13 amino acids. As DNA, the CDR3 is TGTGCCAGCAGTTCACAGGGGCGGACTGAAGCTTTCTTT. It yields the protein CASSSQGRTEAFF.

The rearrangement uses TRBV2 and TRBJ2-1; D unclear. The CDR3 length is 13 residues. V lost 8 bases to trimming and J lost 6 bases, with 14 bases between them. Germline V gives CDR1 SNHLY, CDR2 FYNNEI. DNA for the CDR3: TGTGCCAGCCAGCCCTTTAGCCTCAATGAGCAGTTCTTC. Amino acids: CASQPFSLNEQFF.

The genes are TRBV28 and TRBJ2-7, with TRBD1 as a possible D gene (5 bases). Germline V gives CDR1 MDHEN, CDR2 SYDVKM. This CDR3 region has 14 residues. Trimming removed 2 bases at V and 3 bases at J, with 11 bases between. CDR3 sequence reads: CASSLSQGFYEQYF. CDR3 nucleotide sequence: TGTGCCAGCAGTTTAAGTCAGGGATTCTACGAGCAGTACTTC.

The chain employs TRBV5-1 and TRBJ1-1, with D unclear. The germline V gene encodes CDR1 SGHRS and CDR2 YFSETQ. Trimming took off 4 bases at V and 4 bases at J, with 14 bases between the two ends. This CDR3 spans 14 amino acids. The CDR3 region has the DNA TGCGCCAGCAGCCTTGACACAATGGGCACTGAAGCTTTCTTT. This codes for CASSLDTMGTEAFF.

This chain joins TRBV12-3 or TRBV12-4 and TRBJ2-5; possible D gene TRBD2, 6 bases. The V and J ends lost 7 bases and 3 bases respectively, with 12 bases between them. The CDR3 loop spans 13 amino acids. CDR3 coding DNA: TGTGCCAGCACCCCGACTAGGGAAGAGACCCAGTACTTC. Translation gives CASTPTREETQYF.

CDR3 nucleotides: TGCGCCAGCAGCCCTTCGACAGGGTCTCAGCCCCAGCATTTT. Encoded protein: CASSPSTGSQPQHF. The chain is built from TRBV5-1 and TRBJ1-5, with 7 bases that match TRBD1. The CDR3 runs 14 residues. Germline V gene sequence: CDR1 SGHRS, CDR2 YFSETQ. V trimming: 4 bases; J trimming: 6 bases; junction bases outside the gene matches: 7.

The rearrangement joins TRBV4-2 to TRBJ2-3; TRBD2 aligns across 8 bases. V was clipped by 0 bases and J by 0 bases; unmatched bases: 5. The CDR3 sequence is 17 residues long. CDR1 LGHNA and CDR2 YNFKEQ come from the germline V gene. The chain's CDR3 is CASSQDRGGRSTDTQYF. CDR3 coding DNA: TGTGCCAGCAGCCAAGATCGGGGGGGCCGCAGCACAGATACGCAGTATTTT.

J is TRBJ2-1 and V is TRBV30; 8 nucleotides line up with TRBD2. Trimming removed 8 bases from V and 2 bases from J; junction bases left unmatched: 8. CDR3 length equals 14 residues. Germline CDR1 reads GTSNPN; CDR2 reads SVGIG (reference sequence). The CDR3 sequence is CALPTGGAYNEQFF. CDR3 in DNA: TGTGCCCTACCGACGGGGGGGGCCTACAATGAGCAGTTCTTC. Variable domain in full (rest from reference TRBV30 and TRBJ2-1): SQTIHQWPATLVQPVGSPLSLECTVEGTSNPNLYWYRQAAGRGLQLLFYSVGIGQISSEVPQNLSASRPQDRQFILSSKKLLLSDSGFYLCALPTGGAYNEQFFGPGTRLTVL.

The gene calls are TRBV18 and TRBJ1-5; 10 nucleotides line up with TRBD1. Germline V gene sequence: CDR1 KGHSH, CDR2 LQKENI. The V and J ends lost 3 bases and 2 bases, in that order; junction bases with no gene match: 10. CDR3 size: 18 residues. The CDR3 region is CASSPTGGGRWGNQPQHF. The CDR3 region has the DNA TGTGCCAGCTCACCGACAGGGGGCGGTAGGTGGGGCAATCAGCCCCAGCATTTT. Complete variable domain (other parts from reference TRBV18 and TRBJ1-5): NAGVMQNPRHLVRRRGQEARLRCSPMKGHSHVYWYRQLPEEGLKFMVYLQKENIIDESGMPKERFSAEFPKEGPSILRIQQVVRGDSAAYFCASSPTGGGRWGNQPQHFGDGTRLSIL.

V gene TRBV6-5 combines with J gene TRBJ2-5; 7 bases agree with TRBD1. The V gene end was trimmed by 8 bases and the J gene end by 5 bases; junction bases not matched to a gene: 5. Germline V lookup: CDR1 MNHEY, CDR2 SVGAGI. CDR3 length: 12 residues. CDR3 in amino acids: CASHRGRETQYF. The CDR3 nucleotides are TGTGCCAGCCACAGGGGAAGGGAGACCCAGTACTTC.

The chain combines TRBV28 with TRBJ1-1; 9 nucleotides align to TRBD1. V gave up 3 bases and J gave up 3 bases; unmatched junction bases: 11. The CDR3 is 17 residues long. Germline assignment: CDR1 MDHEN and CDR2 SYDVKM. The CDR3 DNA reads as TGTGCCAGCAGTTTTACTCTACAGGGGGCGGGGGACACTGAAGCTTTCTTT. This translates into CASSFTLQGAGDTEAFF.

The chain employs TRBV6-6 and TRBJ1-1, with TRBD1 matching over 8 bases. V lost 7 bases and J lost 4; bases outside the gene matches: 8. The CDR3 length is 14 residues. Germline values: CDR1 MNHNY, CDR2 SVGAGI (reference sequence). CDR3 residues: CASIGRGPGTEAFF. The CDR3 DNA is TGTGCCAGCATTGGCAGGGGGCCGGGCACTGAAGCTTTCTTT.

This rearrangement joins TRBV12-3 or TRBV12-4 to TRBJ2-5, with 8 nucleotides matching TRBD2. The length of the CDR3 is 13 residues. Trimming removed 5 bases from V and 5 bases from J; junction bases left unmatched: 4. The CDR3 protein is CASSPGGRETQYF. The CDR3 coding sequence is TGTGCCAGCAGTCCGGGGGGGCGGGAGACCCAGTACTTC.